Listed below are T cell receptor beta chains from one sample, sequenced in a study of blood T cell repertoires in COVID-19. Some clones are missing from TCRdb's copy, which holds only in-frame ones; the method was immunoSEQ multiplex PCR. The sample comprises some 130,000 clones, about 81% of which are singletons, and approximately 18% rests with the top ten. Source material: peripheral blood. The receptor set was obtained from a woman of 80 years or more with acute or convalescent COVID-19. The CDR3 runs from the conserved cysteine through the conserved F or W. The D gene is left open where the match is weak. Rows give clone size only sometimes, using once, few, many, or a class for an expanded clone.

clone size	CDR3 length	D gene	V gene	J gene	CDR3 DNA	CDR3 protein
-	15	TRBD2	TRBV5-4	TRBJ2-1	TGTGCCAGCCCCTCGGCTAGCGGGAGGCCCAATGAGCAGTTCTTC	CASPSASGRPNEQFF
-	15	TRBD1	TRBV4-3	TRBJ1-5	TGCGCCAGCAGCCACGATACAGGGGGCCATCAGCCCCAGCATTTT	CASSHDTGGHQPQHF
-	15	TRBD1	TRBV4-3	TRBJ1-5	TGCGCCAGCAGCCAAGCCCGACAGGGAGATCAGCCCCAGCATTTT	CASSQARQGDQPQHF
-	12	TRBD2	TRBV12-3/TRBV12-4	TRBJ2-1	TGTGCCAGCAGTCGACTAGCCCCTGAGCAGTTCTTC	CASSRLAPEQFF
-	18	TRBD2	TRBV19	TRBJ2-7	TGTGCCAGTAGTAAGCGGACTAGCGCGGGGAGGGTCCCCCACGAGCAGTACTTC	CASSKRTSAGRVPHEQYF
-	16	TRBD1	TRBV6-6	TRBJ1-3	TGTGCCAGCAGTCCCGGGACAGGTTACACTGGAAACACCATATATTTT	CASSPGTGYTGNTIYF
-	13	-	TRBV10-2	TRBJ2-5	TGCGCCAGCAGTGAGAGCGTCGGGGAGACCCAGTACTTC	CASSESVGETQYF
-	16	TRBD1	TRBV9	TRBJ2-1	TGTGCCAGCAGCGCCGGCGGGACAGGGGCTTGGAATGAGCAGTTCTTC	CASSAGGTGAWNEQFF
-	15	TRBD1	TRBV11-2	TRBJ1-2	TGTGCCAGCAGCTTATCGACAGGGGAAGGCTATGGCTACACCTTC	CASSLSTGEGYGYTF
-	15	TRBD1	TRBV6-5	TRBJ1-1	TGTGCCAGCAGTATACGACAGGGGGCGGACACTGAAGCTTTCTTT	CASSIRQGADTEAFF
few	14	-	TRBV19	TRBJ2-7	TGTGCCAGTAGCCTACAGGGGGGGTCCTACGAGCAGTACTTC	CASSLQGGSYEQYF
-	15	TRBD2	TRBV5-1	TRBJ2-7	TGCGCCAGCAGCTACCTGGGCGGGAGTATCGACGAGCAGTACTTC	CASSYLGGSIDEQYF
-	17	-	TRBV7-9	TRBJ2-6	TGTGCCAGCCGCGGGGGACTCGCGGGGGCGGGGGCCAACGTCCTGACTTTC	CASRGGLAGAGANVLTF
-	14	-	TRBV10-3	TRBJ1-2	TGTGCCATCAGCGACAGGTCCCTCTCCAATGGCTACACCTTC	CAISDRSLSNGYTF
-	15	-	TRBV18	TRBJ1-2	TGTGCCAGCTCACCAGCCCGGACGGGAAACTATGGCTACACCTTC	CASSPARTGNYGYTF
-	13	-	TRBV18	TRBJ1-2	TGTGCCAGCTCACCAGGCCTCTCGGAGAGCTACACCTTC	CASSPGLSESYTF
-	15	-	TRBV11-2	TRBJ1-4	TGTGCCAGCAGACCCGACCCGCGGACTAATGAAAAACTGTTTTTT	CASRPDPRTNEKLFF
-	15	-	TRBV5-1	TRBJ1-5	TGCGCCAGCAGTCCGCAGGGGTTGGAATCTCAGCCCCAGCATTTT	CASSPQGLESQPQHF
few	14	-	TRBV5-1	TRBJ2-3	TGCGCCAGCAGCTTGCTGCAGTCCACAGATACGCAGTATTTT	CASSLLQSTDTQYF
-	14	-	TRBV19	TRBJ1-5	TGTGCCAGTAGTATCGGGACACGCGATCAGCCCCAGCATTTT	CASSIGTRDQPQHF
few	13	-	TRBV7-6	TRBJ1-1	TGTGCCAGCAGCTTATCTTATAACACTGAAGCTTTCTTT	CASSLSYNTEAFF
-	14	TRBD2	TRBV19	TRBJ2-4	TGTGCCAGTGGGACTAGCGGGCTTGGAAACATTCAGTACTTC	CASGTSGLGNIQYF
-	15	TRBD2	TRBV7-9	TRBJ2-5	TGTGCCAGCAGCTTATGGGGCCGGGGACTAGCCAATAATTACTTC	CASSLWGRGLANNYF
once	13	-	TRBV15	TRBJ2-3	TGTGCCACCTCGGCAGGGGGCACAGATACGCAGTATTTT	CATSAGGTDTQYF
-	13	TRBD1	TRBV6-5	TRBJ1-1	TGTGCCAGCAGTTACGTCAGGGGGGCTGAAGCTTTCTTT	CASSYVRGAEAFF
-	14	TRBD1	TRBV5-1	TRBJ1-1	TGCGCCAGCAGGCGAACAGGGGAAAGGGATGAAGCTTTCTTT	CASRRTGERDEAFF
once	12	-	TRBV30	TRBJ1-2	TGTGCCAGCCGTATAACTAACTATGGCTACACCTTC	CASRITNYGYTF
-	14	-	TRBV4-3	TRBJ2-2	TGCGCCAGCAGCCAAGTGACAGGGACTCGGGAGCTGTTTTTT	CASSQVTGTRELFF
-	15	TRBD1	TRBV5-1	TRBJ2-6	TGCGCCAGCAGCCTCACAGGGGCTGGGGCCAACGTCCTGACTTTC	CASSLTGAGANVLTF
-	18	TRBD1	TRBV6-1	TRBJ2-1	TGTGCCAGCAGTGTTGTAGGGACAGGACTGAGCTCCTACAATGAGCAGTTCTTC	CASSVVGTGLSSYNEQFF
-	15	TRBD1	TRBV6-5	TRBJ1-5	TGTGCCAGCAGACGGGGGACAGGCCGCAATCAGCCCCAGCATTTT	CASRRGTGRNQPQHF
-	13	-	TRBV12-3/TRBV12-4	TRBJ2-7	TGTGCCAGCAGTGCAGGGGATCTCTACGAGCAGTACTTC	CASSAGDLYEQYF
-	9	-	TRBV29-1	TRBJ1-2	TGCAGCGTTGGTAATGGCTACACCTTC	CSVGNGYTF
few	13	TRBD1	TRBV7-8	TRBJ1-2	TGTGCCAGCAGCGGAGACAGGGATTATGGCTACACCTTC	CASSGDRDYGYTF
once	12	-	TRBV30	TRBJ1-6	TGTGCCTGGACGTTAAATAATTCACCCCTCCACTTT	CAWTLNNSPLHF
-	14	-	TRBV7-9	TRBJ2-7	TGTGCCAGCACCAGATCCGGGAGCTACTACGAGCAGTACTTC	CASTRSGSYYEQYF
-	13	-	TRBV28	TRBJ2-7	TGTGCCAGCAGAAACAGTGGGAGCTACGAGCAGTACTTC	CASRNSGSYEQYF
-	18	TRBD1	TRBV27	TRBJ2-6	TGTGCCAGCAGTTCACCGGGACAGGGGGCTAGTGGGGCCAACGTCCTGACTTTC	CASSSPGQGASGANVLTF
-	11	-	TRBV20-1	TRBJ1-1	TGCAGTGCTGGGGGGTTAGCTGAAGCTTTCTTT	CSAGGLAEAFF
-	15	-	TRBV7-2	TRBJ2-4	TGTGCCAGCAGCTTAGGGGCCCCCTTGGAAAACATTCAGTACTTC	CASSLGAPLENIQYF
-	16	-	TRBV21-1	TRBJ2-7	TGTGCCAGCAGCAAAATCGTAGGGGACAGGGTGTACGAGCAGTACTTC	CASSKIVGDRVYEQYF
-	14	-	TRBV9	TRBJ2-3	TGTGCCAGCAGTCCTACTGGAGGTGGTGATACGCAGTATTTT	CASSPTGGGDTQYF
-	15	TRBD1	TRBV25-1	TRBJ1-4	TGTGCCAGCAGGGGATCGACAGGGCGAGGCGAAAAACTGTTTTTT	CASRGSTGRGEKLFF
-	15	-	TRBV5-1	TRBJ1-1	TGCGCCAGCAGCTTGGAGGCAGGGAGGGCCACTGAAGCTTTCTTT	CASSLEAGRATEAFF
-	14	-	TRBV18	TRBJ1-5	TGTGCCAGCTCAGTCTCAGGGGCGGCACAGCCCCAGCATTTT	CASSVSGAAQPQHF
-	16	-	TRBV19	TRBJ1-1	TGTGCCAGTAGTATAGTATATGGGTCGAGGGACACTGAAGCTTTCTTT	CASSIVYGSRDTEAFF